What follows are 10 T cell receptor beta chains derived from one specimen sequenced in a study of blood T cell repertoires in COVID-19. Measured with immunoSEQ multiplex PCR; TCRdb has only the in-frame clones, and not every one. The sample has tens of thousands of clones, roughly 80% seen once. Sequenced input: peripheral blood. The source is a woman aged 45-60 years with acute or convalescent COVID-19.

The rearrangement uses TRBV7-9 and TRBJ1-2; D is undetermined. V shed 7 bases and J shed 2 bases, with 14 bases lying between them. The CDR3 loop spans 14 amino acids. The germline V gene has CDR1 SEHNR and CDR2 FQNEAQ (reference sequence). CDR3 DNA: TGTGCCAGCACCCCCGGCACAGCAAACTATGGCTACACCTTC. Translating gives CASTPGTANYGYTF.

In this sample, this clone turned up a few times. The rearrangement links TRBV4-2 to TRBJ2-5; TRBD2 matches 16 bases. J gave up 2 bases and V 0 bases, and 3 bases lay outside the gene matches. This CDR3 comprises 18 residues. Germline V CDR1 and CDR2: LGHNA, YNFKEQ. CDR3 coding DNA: TGTGCCAGCAGCCAAGAAGGGACTAGCGGGGGGGGACAAGAGACCCAGTACTTC. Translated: CASSQEGTSGGGQETQYF.

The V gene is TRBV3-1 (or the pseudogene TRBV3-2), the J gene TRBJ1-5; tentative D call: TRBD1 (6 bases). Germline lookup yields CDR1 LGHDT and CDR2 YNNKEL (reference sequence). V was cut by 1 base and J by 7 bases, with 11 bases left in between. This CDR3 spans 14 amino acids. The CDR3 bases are TGTGCCAGCAGCCAAGGGACAGACTTACAGCCCCAGCATTTT. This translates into CASSQGTDLQPQHF.

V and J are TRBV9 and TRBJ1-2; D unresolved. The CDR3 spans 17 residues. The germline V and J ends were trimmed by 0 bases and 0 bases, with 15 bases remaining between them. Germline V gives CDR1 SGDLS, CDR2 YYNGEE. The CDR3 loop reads CASSVGSTPGANYGYTF. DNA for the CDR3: TGTGCCAGCAGCGTAGGGTCCACACCCGGGGCTAACTATGGCTACACCTTC.

CDR3 bases: TGTGCCATCAAGGAGGTGAACACTGAAGCTTTCTTT. It codes for CAIKEVNTEAFF. J is TRBJ1-1 and V is TRBV10-3; D unclear. Trimming shortened V by 7 bases and J by 0 bases, and 6 bases separated the two germline ends. CDR1 ENHRY and CDR2 SYGVKD come from the germline V gene. This CDR3 comprises 12 residues.

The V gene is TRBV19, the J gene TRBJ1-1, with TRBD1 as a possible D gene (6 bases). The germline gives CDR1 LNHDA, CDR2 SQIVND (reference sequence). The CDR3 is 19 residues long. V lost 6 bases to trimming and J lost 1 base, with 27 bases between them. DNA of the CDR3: TGTGCCAGTAGCCGCGGGGGCAGGGAGGGAGGATGGGGGAACACTGAAGCTTTCTTT. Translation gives CASSRGGREGGWGNTEAFF. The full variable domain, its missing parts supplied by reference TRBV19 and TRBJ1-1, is DGGITQSPKYLFRKEGQNVTLSCEQNLNHDAMYWYRQDPGQGLRLIYYSQIVNDFQKGDIAEGYSVSREKKESFPLTVTSAQKNPTAFYLCASSRGGREGGWGNTEAFFGQGTRLTVV.

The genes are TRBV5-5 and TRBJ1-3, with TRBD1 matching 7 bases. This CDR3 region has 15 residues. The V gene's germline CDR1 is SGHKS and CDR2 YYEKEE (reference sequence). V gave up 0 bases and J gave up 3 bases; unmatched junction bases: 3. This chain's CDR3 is CASSLGQGNGNTIYF. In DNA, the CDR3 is TGTGCCAGCAGCTTGGGACAGGGTAATGGAAACACCATATATTTT.

The CDR3 sequence: CASSLKALAPYEQYF. CDR3 nucleotides: TGTGCCAGCAGCTTAAAGGCCCTAGCCCCCTACGAGCAGTACTTC. The chain links TRBV11-2 to TRBJ2-7; maybe TRBD2 (5 bases). V lost 2 bases and J 2 bases, leaving 13 bases between the germline ends. There are 15 residues in the CDR3. Looked up from germline, CDR1 is SGHAT and CDR2 is FQNNGV. The full variable domain, its missing parts supplied by reference TRBV11-2 and TRBJ2-7, is EAGVAQSPRYKIIEKRQSVAFWCNPISGHATLYWYQQILGQGPKLLIQFQNNGVVDDSQLPKDRFSAERLKGVDSTLKIQPAKLEDSAVYLCASSLKALAPYEQYFGPGTRLTVT.

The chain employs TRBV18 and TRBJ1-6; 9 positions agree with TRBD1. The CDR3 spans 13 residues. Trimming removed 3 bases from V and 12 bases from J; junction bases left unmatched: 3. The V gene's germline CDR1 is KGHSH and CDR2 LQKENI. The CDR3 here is CASSPNRGQPLHF. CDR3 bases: TGTGCCAGCTCACCCAACAGGGGGCAACCCCTCCACTTT.

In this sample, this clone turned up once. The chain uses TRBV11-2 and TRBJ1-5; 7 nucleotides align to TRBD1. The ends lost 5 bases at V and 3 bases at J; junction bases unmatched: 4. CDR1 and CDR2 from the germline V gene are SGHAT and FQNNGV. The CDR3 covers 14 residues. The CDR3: CASSRQGYNQPQHF. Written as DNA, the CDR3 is TGTGCCAGCAGCCGACAGGGATACAATCAGCCCCAGCATTTT.